The subject of this entry is one T cell receptor (beta chain). Its antigen specificity is not known. Base qualities are not at hand, and no much larger clone is one base apart. The cohort comprised 670 or so healthy bone marrow donors. Cohort members were all nominally healthy when sampled, although unrecorded immune exposures were likely present. The donor was CMV seropositive and belonged to the group of 250 to 300 seropositive cohort members. A peripheral blood sample was collected from each donor, and TCR beta sequencing was performed on peripheral blood mononuclear cells. The Qiagen DNeasy Blood Extraction Kit was used to extract genomic DNA from the blood cell samples. Trimming at the junction amounts to 0 bases on V and 2 bases on J, and the germline ends lie 7 bases apart. CDR1 and CDR2 are drawn from the germline V gene: SGHTA, FQGNSA. From its cysteine to its phenylalanine, the CDR3 spans 15 amino acids. This entry keeps only the CDR3 DNA: 45 bases, framed from base 1.

This sample is drawn from a study of cytomegalovirus exposure and HLA in healthy donors (TCRdb year 2017). With respect to the entire study: An earlier analysis of some 500 of the donors reported approximately 300 Gb of sequence data and some 100 million unique TCR beta sequences from about 179 million T cells. Approximately 300 gigabases of sequencing data and about 92 million unique TCR sequences made up an early release that covered approximately 650 HLA-typed donors. Among the 398 genotyped donors, around 81% belonged to the genetic ancestry cluster associated with self-reported Caucasian donors. The study aimed to test whether signatures of past pathogen exposure could be identified by cataloging public T cell receptors. The study profiled the T cell repertoires of about 720 subjects by immunosequencing and related them to cytomegalovirus serostatus. In addition to the first cohort of 500 to 850 subjects, a separate validation cohort of 120 different subjects was used. To predict cytomegalovirus infection status, the study combined high-throughput TCR immunosequencing, statistical association of individual TCRs with disease status, and machine learning. In a later analysis, previously published TCR beta repertoires from 666 donors were re-analyzed and high-resolution HLA genotyping was added so that TCR occurrence patterns could be studied. The later analysis used no new phenotypic data to find candidate immune exposures, relying instead on TCR beta sequences and their occurrence across donors. In an earlier analysis of 587 of the donors, high-throughput TCR beta sequencing was used to judge whether each TCR beta V gene segment behaved as functional or pseudogenic. Donor age, sex, ethnicity and CMV serostatus were compiled alongside the repertoire data. A later genetic analysis took genome-wide SNP genotypes for about 55% of the roughly 700 donors and used that subset as a discovery cohort. Every discovery cohort repertoire had been produced on one sequencing platform. HLA typing covered class I and class II loci at four-digit resolution. The number of donors typed differed by locus, with about 620-630 for A, B, C, DRB1 and DQB1, roughly 550 for DQA1, under 610 for DPA1, and some 470 for DPB1. Several DR-DQ haplotypes were handled as single units for association and clustering because linkage in the cohort was strong. Among a few hundred genotyped donors of the cohort, an average of about 240,000 unique TCR beta nucleotide sequences were sequenced per donor, roughly 20% of them non-productive.

What the authors observed across the whole study: According to a later analysis, most CMV-associated TCR beta chains appeared to be HLA-restricted, and the HLA associations seemed to be driven largely by CMV exposure. Because some donors lacked HLA typing at each locus, the association tests relied only on the typed subset. A later analysis found that TCR association rates varied across HLA loci, with DRB1 alleles showing the most associated TCRs and HLA-C alleles the fewest. In a later genetic analysis, fewer N-insertions in productive TCRs were reported among donors in an Asian-associated ancestry cluster than the 666-donor mean. The sequencing pipeline was judged likely to have produced a cluster of highly shared sequence variants as a technical artifact. The only immune exposure information available for the cohort was CMV serostatus. The classifier was reported to diagnose cytomegalovirus status with high specificity and sensitivity in both the original cohort and the validation cohort. In an earlier analysis of approximately 600 of the donors, most TCR beta V segments were observed in productive rearrangements about 87% or about 30% of the time, broadly matching IMGT annotations. A further reported finding was that TCR beta sequences accurately predicted the HLA-A and HLA-B alleles for most subjects in the first cohort. According to the authors, the approach could potentially be generalized to other disease states and immunological phenotypes. Because the 87-base-pair reads could not distinguish some IMGT-functional V segments, including TRBV6-2 and TRBV6-3, those segments were excluded. Correlated functional status among segregating V segments might be attributable to linkage disequilibrium, but an unknown experimental factor could not be ruled out. The study listed 170 or so TCR beta chains as associated with cytomegalovirus. According to a later analysis, parvovirus B19, influenza, CMV and Epstein-Barr virus appeared linked to several top co-occurrence clusters. The cohort was sequenced for TCR beta chains only, and without alpha or paired-chain data the features that could be detected were limited. V-gene and J-gene trimming of TCR beta chains was associated with a missense DCLRE1C variant in a later genetic analysis, and the association was replicated in an independent cohort. The presence/absence analyses assumed that sequencing depth was roughly uniform across donors, and that assumption may not be true. Three of the identified cytomegalovirus-associated TCR beta chains were confirmed in vitro to be specific for cytomegalovirus antigens. In a later analysis, HLA-associated TCR beta chains showed more clonal expansion and lower generation probabilities than non-associated chains that were equally common. Strong co-occurrence of HLA alleles, especially DR and DQ, made assigning TCR associations to individual alleles difficult. Across donors, most TCR sequences were observed very rarely, whereas some public TCRs were present in many individuals. In a later analysis, about 16,000 TCR beta sequences were associated with specific HLA alleles at a false discovery rate of 0.05. The earlier analysis of approximately 560 of the donors excluded about 16 rarely observed V segments, including chromosome 9 orphons, because counts were too low.

The library was generated by the immunoSEQ multiplex PCR assay. For the multiplex PCR, a mixture combining 60 forward primers for TCR Vbeta segments and 13 reverse primers for TCR Jbeta segments was used. The CDR3 region of rearranged TCR beta genes was amplified from genomic DNA by a multiplex PCR assay. The amplified TCR beta libraries were sequenced on the Illumina HiSeq System as 87-base-pair reads. Per the source publication's procedure: A later analysis tallied around 87 million unique TCR beta chains across the 666 repertoires, and some 10 million of those chains were shared by two or more donors. A nearest-neighbor algorithm error-corrected the raw reads and collapsed the reads into unique sequences, merging closely related sequences to remove PCR and sequencing errors. Alignment of CDR3 sequences to IMGT reference sequences was used to assign V, D and J gene segments. For a sequence to be retained, at least a six-nucleotide match to both a V gene segment and a J gene segment was required. Rearrangements were called productive when the CDR3 lacked stop codons and stayed in frame with V and J; all others were non-productive. CDR3 was defined by IMGT convention, running from the second conserved V-encoded cysteine to the conserved J-encoded phenylalanine. In an earlier analysis of roughly 610 of the donors, sequences lacking an unambiguous match to a single V gene segment were excluded. In an earlier analysis of roughly 600 of the donors, a V segment was called functional when productive rearrangements were above 56.7%, and segregating when the standard deviation between donors exceeded 5%. A statistical classification framework was built to diagnose cytomegalovirus status from the catalog of TCR beta chain sequences. V and J gene assignment, in a later analysis, came from comparing TCR nucleotide sequences with IMGT/GENE-DB human TR gene sequences. Using the TCRdist pipeline, a later analysis assigned CDR3 sequences along with most-parsimonious VDJ recombination scenarios. In a later analysis, each TCR beta chain was defined by its CDR3 amino acid sequence together with its V-gene family, and reads without a unique V-gene family were excluded. In a later analysis, around 600 highly shared, low-generation-probability nucleotide sequences were removed to address suspected cross-contamination and a sequencing artifact. For each public chain, a later analysis derived a clonal expansion index from normalized ranks of inferred template counts within each repertoire. A later analysis computed generation probabilities with a VDJ recombination model fitted to out-of-frame rearrangements, and checked the results against IGoR. In a later analysis, hypergeometric tests were used to score TCR-TCR, TCR-HLA and TCR-CMV co-occurrence, with a repertoire-size bias correction applied to TCR pairs. In a later analysis, false discovery rates were estimated by permuting HLA or CMV assignments 20 times. In a later analysis, co-occurring TCRs were grouped using DBSCAN, with TCRdist sequence similarity added in when clustering inside HLA-allele-positive subsets. Repertoires with fewer than 30,000 or more than 120,000 public chains were left out of co-occurrence clustering, as were about five repertoires with anomalous nucleotide sharing. The source is immuneACCESS, and TCRdb retained only in-frame sequences with V and J called. Part of the clones is not carried over; for the studies checked, unresolved V genes explain less than half of this, and the remainder is unexplained. V, J and clone size reflect that table, while D and trimming were determined from the DNA. The sample table records about 210,000 clones; about 85% of these occur just once. The ten largest clones represent 9.5% to 13% of the sample.

This receptor was taken from a woman aged 45-59 years in good health and CMV-seropositive. Here the chain combines TRBV7-2 and TRBJ2-2; 5 matching bases give a weak D call of TRBD2. Input material: PBMCs. For the CDR3, the sequence is CASSLAGSNTGELFF. DNA sequence: TGTGCCAGCAGCTTAGCTGGGAGCAACACCGGGGAGCTGTTTTTT.